The 25 T cell receptor beta chains in this list originate from one sample, sequenced in a study of glioma-infiltrating T cells. TCR alpha and beta CDR3 regions were amplified from RNA using iRepertoire nested multiplex PCR. Each CDR3 protein gets one entry after TCRdb re-called the multiplex PCR reads with MiXCR. The sample shows more than 350,000 distinct CDR3 sequences, roughly two fifths of them seen only once. Sequencing was carried out using glioma tissue, nonneoplastic brain tissue, or PBMCs (not recorded which). The receptors derive from a human donor with low-grade glioma or glioblastoma, undergoing nonglioma brain surgery, or in good health (not recorded which).

Regarding this clonotype: The germline gene is not matched at one end of the junction; a read error may be the cause. This chain connects TRBV7-6 to TRBJ2-5; D is unclear. Germline V gives CDR1 SGHVS, CDR2 FNYEAQ. The length of the CDR3 is 13 residues. In DNA, the CDR3 is TGTGCCAGCAGCTCCGGTAGGAGAGAGGCCCAGTACTTC. It specifies CASSSGRREAQYF.

The chain is built from TRBV20-1 and TRBJ2-5; no clear D gene. V lost 5 bases and J lost 4, with 14 bases in between. The CDR3 is made up of 13 amino acids. In germline, CDR1 is DFQATT, CDR2 SNEGSKA (reference sequence). CDR3 region: CSARLPPIETQYF. In nucleotides, the CDR3 is TGCAGTGCTCGTTTACCTCCGATAGAGACCCAGTACTTC.

This clonotype was detected many times. The J gene is TRBJ1-1, the V gene TRBV20-1; D remains ambiguous. Trimming cost V 1 base and J 0 bases, with 6 bases left between them. The CDR3 totals 13 residues. Germline V gene sequence: CDR1 DFQATT, CDR2 SNEGSKA (reference sequence). The CDR3 spells CSARASLNTEAFF. The CDR3 nucleotides are TGCAGTGCTAGAGCCTCACTGAACACTGAAGCTTTCTTT.

The chain joins TRBV18 to TRBJ2-5; the D is unclear. Germline V gives CDR1 KGHSH, CDR2 LQKENI. The CDR3 length is 13 residues. V lost 2 bases to trimming and J lost 4 bases, with 8 bases between them. CDR3 coding DNA: TGTGCCAGCTCACCAGGGATAGTAGAGACCCAGTACTTC. It is translated as CASSPGIVETQYF.

V and J are TRBV4-1 and TRBJ2-3, with TRBD2 matching over 8 bases. The CDR3 is 18 amino acids. With 3 bases clipped from V and 0 bases from J, the junction kept 11 bases outside the gene matches. The germline V gene encodes CDR1 MGHRA and CDR2 YSYEKL. In nucleotides, the CDR3 is TGCGCCAGCAGCCATGAAACAGGACTAGCAGCTAGCACAGATACGCAGTATTTT. Its protein is CASSHETGLAASTDTQYF.

The V call is TRBV28, the J call TRBJ2-7, with D uncertain. V gave up 11 bases and J gave up 10 bases, with 30 bases separating them. From germline, CDR1 is MDHEN and CDR2 SYDVKM. This CDR3 has 15 amino acids. The DNA of the CDR3 is TGTGCCGGCCGTCGACCGGACCAAACTCAAGACACCCAGTACTTC. Amino acids: CAGRRPDQTQDTQYF.

This CDR3 is CASSEQGANTEAFF. CDR3 DNA sequence: TGTGCCAGCTCAGAACAGGGGGCGAACACTGAAGCTTTCTTT. The rearrangement uses TRBV18 and TRBJ1-1; TRBD1 agrees at 9 bases. CDR1 KGHSH and CDR2 LQKENI come from the germline V gene. V lost 5 bases and J lost 1; bases outside the gene matches: 2. The CDR3 runs 14 residues.

This clonotype was counted many times. The chain carries TRBV27 and TRBJ1-2; maybe TRBD1 (6 bases). V was shortened by 5 bases and J by 8 bases, with 18 bases between the two germline ends. The CDR3 consists of 14 residues. The germline gives CDR1 MNHEY, CDR2 SMNVEV (reference sequence). The CDR3: CASSRGGSFWGYTF. In DNA, the CDR3 is TGTGCCAGCAGTCGGGGGGGCAGCTTCTGGGGCTACACCTTC.

This clonotype was counted many times. The genes are TRBV10-3 and TRBJ2-1; D is ambiguous. Germline CDR1 ENHRY, CDR2 SYGVKD. Between the trimmed V and J ends, which lost 2 bases and 0 bases, there was a span of 8 bases. The CDR3 is 15 residues long. Here the CDR3 DNA reads TGTGCCATCAGTGAGCCTTTGAGCTCCTACAATGAGCAGTTCTTC. The encoded protein is CAISEPLSSYNEQFF.

This clonotype has only a few counts. The chain recombines TRBV3-1 with TRBJ2-1; 11 bases match TRBD2. The trim removed 0 bases at V and 6 bases at J, leaving 7 bases unmatched. The CDR3 has 17 amino acids. Germline V lookup: CDR1 LGHDT, CDR2 YNNKEL (reference sequence). The CDR3 sequence: CASSQDYWLAGGNEQFF. CDR3 nucleotides: TGTGCCAGCAGCCAAGATTATTGGCTAGCGGGGGGCAATGAGCAGTTCTTC.

This clonotype was counted ten times or more. V is TRBV6-6 and J is TRBJ2-5, with 8 positions matching TRBD2. Germline CDR1 reads MNHNY; CDR2 reads SVGAGI (reference sequence). The CDR3 runs to 14 residues. V shed 2 bases and J 4 bases; nucleotides not matched to a gene: 3. For the CDR3, the DNA is TGTGCCAGCAGTTACATAGCGGGAAGAGAGACCCAGTACTTC. This sequence encodes CASSYIAGRETQYF.

This clonotype was seen more than once but under ten times. The V gene is TRBV28, the J gene TRBJ1-4; D unclear. This CDR3 is 14 amino acids long. CDR1 is MDHEN and CDR2 is SYDVKM in the germline V gene. V lost 2 bases, J lost 8 bases, and 12 bases lay in between. This chain's CDR3 is CASSLPQRVEKLFF. As DNA, the CDR3 is TGTGCCAGCAGTTTACCCCAGAGGGTAGAAAAACTGTTTTTT.

On this clonotype: A much larger clone sits a single nucleotide away, making a read error possible. This sequence joins TRBV2 and TRBJ2-1; D is ambiguous. The germline V gene has CDR1 SNHLY and CDR2 FYNNEI. V was pared by 10 bases and J by 9 bases, with 13 bases between. The CDR3 contains 11 residues. The CDR3 region is CAIKDGPEQFF. CDR3 nucleotides: TGTGCCATTAAGGACGGACCTGAGCAGTTCTTC.

Notes on this clonotype: A much larger clonotype is one base distant, so this may be a read error. The chain has TRBV20-1 and TRBJ2-4; D ambiguous. The CDR3 sequence is 12 residues long. The V gene's germline CDR1 is DFQATT and CDR2 SNEGSKA (reference sequence). CDR3 protein: CSSSSEIDIQYF. CDR3 DNA: TGCAGTTCTAGTTCAGAAATCGACATTCAGTACTTC.

For this clonotype: With a much larger clone just one base away, this may be a read error. This rearrangement joins TRBV20-1 to TRBJ1-2, with D unresolved. Trimming stripped 7 bases from V and 7 bases from J, with 13 bases between. The CDR3 spans 11 residues. Per germline, CDR1 DFQATT and CDR2 SNEGSKA (reference sequence). CDR3 residues: CSGRVDGGYTF. The CDR3 region has the DNA TGCAGTGGCCGTGTCGACGGTGGCTACACCTTC.

V and J are TRBV7-2 and TRBJ2-2; the match to TRBD2 covers 8 bases. Germline lookup yields CDR1 SGHTA and CDR2 FQGNSA. Trimming cost V 5 bases and J 3 bases; bases outside gene matches: 8. The CDR3 runs 16 residues. CDR3 amino acids: CASSLGLAGYTGELFF. The CDR3 DNA reads as TGTGCCAGCAGCCTCGGGCTAGCGGGTTACACCGGGGAGCTGTTTTTT. The full variable domain, in which reference TRBV7-2 and TRBJ2-2 provide the parts outside the CDR3, is GAGVSQSPSNKVTEKGKDVELRCDPISGHTALYWYRQSLGQGLEFLIYFQGNSAPDKSGLPSDRFSAERTGGSVSTLTIQRTQQEDSAVYLCASSLGLAGYTGELFFGEGSRLTVL.

This clonotype was recorded many times. The rearrangement uses TRBV2 and TRBJ1-2; no firm D call. The CDR3 extends over 10 amino acids. Deletions cut 6 bases from V and 8 bases from J, with 7 bases between. CDR1 and CDR2 from the germline V gene are SNHLY and FYNNEI. The CDR3 loop is CASSLTGYTF. The CDR3 bases are TGTGCCAGCAGCCTGACCGGCTACACCTTC. The full variable domain, with the rest looked up from reference TRBV2 and TRBJ1-2, is EPEVTQTPSHQVTQMGQEVILRCVPISNHLYFYWYRQILGQKVEFLVSFYNNEISEKSEIFDDQFSVERPDGSNFTLKIRSTKLEDSAMYFCASSLTGYTFGSGTRLTVV.

This sequence joins TRBV11-1 and TRBJ2-1, with 9 nucleotides matching TRBD1. The CDR3 has 14 residues. Germline assignment: CDR1 SGHAT and CDR2 FQDESV (reference sequence). Trimming removed 8 bases from V and 3 bases from J; junction bases left unmatched: 5. CDR3 DNA sequence: TGTGCCAGCGAACCGGGACAGGGCTACAATGAGCAGTTCTTC. This gives the protein CASEPGQGYNEQFF.

Ten or more counts support this clonotype. This CDR3 reads CASRDQQGFGYTF. CDR3 nucleotide sequence: TGTGCCAGCAGGGACCAACAGGGGTTCGGCTACACCTTC. The chain is built from TRBV27 and TRBJ1-2; TRBD1 matches 7 bases. The germline V gene has CDR1 MNHEY and CDR2 SMNVEV (reference sequence). The CDR3 runs to 13 residues. The J segment lost 8 bases and the V segment lost 6 bases, leaving 9 bases of the junction unmatched.

Regarding this clonotype: The conserved phenylalanine or tryptophan normally closing the CDR3 is absent here, so this likely arose from a read error. The CDR3 bases are TGTGCCAGCAGTTTATCCCCTAGCGGGAGCGAGACCCAGTACTTA. It is translated as CASSLSPSGSETQYL. This chain links TRBV28 with TRBJ2-5; TRBD2 aligns across 10 bases. After removal of 1 base from V and 5 bases from J, the junction contained 4 bases not matched to a gene. The V gene's germline CDR1 is MDHEN and CDR2 SYDVKM. This CDR3 region has 15 residues.

This clonotype showed up many times. The chain recombines TRBV4-1 with TRBJ2-3, with a tentative D call TRBD2 (6 bases). This CDR3 is 14 amino acids long. V was shortened by 3 bases and J by 4 bases, with 11 bases between the two germline ends. Germline CDR1 and CDR2: MGHRA and YSYEKL. This CDR3 reads CASSHRPGADTQYF. CDR3 coding DNA: TGCGCCAGCAGCCACCGACCGGGGGCAGATACGCAGTATTTT.

This clonotype was observed at least ten times. V is TRBV28 and J is TRBJ2-1; D gene uncertain. CDR1 MDHEN and CDR2 SYDVKM come from the germline V gene. V was pared by 3 bases and J by 6 bases, with 9 bases between. This CDR3 contains 13 residues. CDR3 DNA sequence: TGTGCCAGCAGTTTGGGTAGGGTCAATGAGCAGTTCTTC. Translating gives CASSLGRVNEQFF.

The sample holds a few counts of this clonotype. The J gene is TRBJ1-1, the V gene TRBV28; D call uncertain. Looked up from germline, CDR1 is MDHEN and CDR2 is SYDVKM. Trimming shortened V by 6 bases and J by 0 bases, and 11 bases separated the two germline ends. The CDR3 contains 14 residues. As DNA, the CDR3 is TGTGCCAGCAGAAAGGCCCTCATGAACACTGAAGCTTTCTTT. It translates to CASRKALMNTEAFF.

The rearrangement joins TRBV7-2 to TRBJ2-7, with a weak D call TRBD1 (5 bases). Germline V CDR1 and CDR2: SGHTA, FQGNSA. The CDR3 length is 16 residues. V lost 0 bases to trimming and J lost 6 bases, with 18 bases between them. CDR3 sequence: CASSLAPVRSGREQYF. The CDR3, as DNA: TGTGCCAGCAGCTTAGCGCCCGTGCGGTCAGGGCGCGAGCAGTACTTC. The full variable domain, its missing parts supplied by reference TRBV7-2 and TRBJ2-7, is GAGVSQSPSNKVTEKGKDVELRCDPISGHTALYWYRQSLGQGLEFLIYFQGNSAPDKSGLPSDRFSAERTGGSVSTLTIQRTQQEDSAVYLCASSLAPVRSGREQYFGPGTRLTVT.

The J gene is TRBJ2-3, the V gene TRBV25-1, with a weak D call TRBD1 (6 bases). The CDR3 has 16 amino acids. CDR1 MGHDK and CDR2 SYGVNS come from the germline V gene. V lost 3 bases and J 0 bases, leaving 13 bases between the germline ends. DNA of the CDR3: TGTGCCAGCAGTGACTGGGGGCTGGGGAGCACAGATACGCAGTATTTT. Encoded protein: CASSDWGLGSTDTQYF.